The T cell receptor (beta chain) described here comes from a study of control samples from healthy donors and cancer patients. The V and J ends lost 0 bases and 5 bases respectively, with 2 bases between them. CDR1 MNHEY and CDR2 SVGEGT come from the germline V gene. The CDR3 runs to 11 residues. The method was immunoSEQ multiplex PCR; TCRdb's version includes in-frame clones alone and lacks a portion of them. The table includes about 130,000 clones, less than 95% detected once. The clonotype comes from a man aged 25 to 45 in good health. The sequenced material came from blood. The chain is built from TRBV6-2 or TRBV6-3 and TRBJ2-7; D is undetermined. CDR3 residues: CASSYSNEQYF. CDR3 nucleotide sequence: TGTGCCAGCAGTTACTCGAACGAGCAGTACTTC.